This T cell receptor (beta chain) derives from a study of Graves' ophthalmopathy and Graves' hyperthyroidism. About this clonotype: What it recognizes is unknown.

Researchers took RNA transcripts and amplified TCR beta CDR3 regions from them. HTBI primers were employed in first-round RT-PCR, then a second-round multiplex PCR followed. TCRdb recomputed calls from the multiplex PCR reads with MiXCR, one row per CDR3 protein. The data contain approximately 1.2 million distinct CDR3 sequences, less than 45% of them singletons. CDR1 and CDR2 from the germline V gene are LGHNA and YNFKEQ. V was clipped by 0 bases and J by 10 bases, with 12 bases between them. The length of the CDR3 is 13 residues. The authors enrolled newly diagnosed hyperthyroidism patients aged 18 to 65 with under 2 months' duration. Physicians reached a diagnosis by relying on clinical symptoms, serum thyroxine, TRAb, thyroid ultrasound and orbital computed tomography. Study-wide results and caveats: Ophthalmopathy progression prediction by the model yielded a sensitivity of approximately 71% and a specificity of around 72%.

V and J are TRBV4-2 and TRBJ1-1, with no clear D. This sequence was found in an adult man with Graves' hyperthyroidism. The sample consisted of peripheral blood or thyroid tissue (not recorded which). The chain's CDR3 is CASSQEPSVRAFF. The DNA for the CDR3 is TGTGCCAGCAGCCAAGAGCCAAGCGTTAGAGCTTTCTTT.